The 10 T cell receptor beta chains listed next were all sequenced from one sample in a study of long-term antiretroviral therapy in people with HIV. The libraries were made with immunoSEQ v3.0 at survey level. Data came from immunoSEQ multiplex PCR; TCRdb stores just in-frame clones and leaves some out. The table shows approximately 22,000 clones, with 80% to 85% occurring only once. This specimen was unsorted PBMCs, taken 1.9 years after starting antiretroviral therapy. The receptors shown here come from a woman aged 50 to 65 with HIV.

The rearrangement uses TRBV19 and TRBJ2-3, with 9 bases that match TRBD1. CDR1 and CDR2 from the germline V gene are LNHDA and SQIVND (reference sequence). J gave up 1 base and V 1 base, and 0 bases lay outside the gene matches. This CDR3 is built from 15 residues. DNA of the CDR3: TGTGCCAGTAGTATAGGGGACAGGGGCACAGATACGCAGTATTTT. Translation: CASSIGDRGTDTQYF.

The rearrangement joins TRBV5-6 to TRBJ1-5, with a possible D match to TRBD1 (5 bases). The germline gives CDR1 SGHDT, CDR2 YYEEEE. The length of the CDR3 is 15 residues. Trimming took off 4 bases at V and 0 bases at J, with 11 bases between the two ends. This CDR3 is CASSSRDVSNQPQHF. Written as DNA, the CDR3 is TGTGCCAGCAGCAGCCGGGACGTTAGCAATCAGCCCCAGCATTTT.

The J gene is TRBJ1-5, the V gene TRBV29-1; D is possibly TRBD1 (5 bases). Trimming shortened V by 7 bases and J by 0 bases, and 10 bases separated the two germline ends. Germline CDR1 SQVTM, CDR2 ANQGSEA. The CDR3 runs to 13 residues. For the CDR3, the DNA is TGCAGCGCCTCGGGGGATAGCAATCAGCCCCAGCATTTT. Translated: CSASGDSNQPQHF.

The CDR3 DNA reads TGTGCCTGGAGTGTACAGGGCTATGGCTACACCTTC. Its protein is CAWSVQGYGYTF. The genes are TRBV30 and TRBJ1-2; tentative D call: TRBD1 (6 bases). Trimming removed 0 bases at V and 4 bases at J, with 6 bases between. Germline CDR1 GTSNPN, CDR2 SVGIG (reference sequence). The CDR3 loop spans 12 amino acids.

The rearrangement uses TRBV19 and TRBJ1-1; D possibly corresponds to TRBD1 (6 bases). Germline-derived CDR1 and CDR2 are LNHDA and SQIVND (reference sequence). The CDR3 is 16 amino acids. Trimming pared 7 bases from V and 0 bases from J, leaving 18 bases between. This chain's CDR3 is CASTRGTGTMNTEAFF. In nucleotides, the CDR3 is TGTGCCAGTACCCGTGGAACAGGGACCATGAACACTGAAGCTTTCTTT.

V is TRBV7-2 and J is TRBJ2-1; the match to TRBD2 covers 12 bases. CDR1 and CDR2 from the germline V gene are SGHTA and FQGNSA. The CDR3 totals 17 residues. Trimming at V came to 5 bases and at J to 7 bases, leaving 12 bases not matched to a gene. CDR3 sequence (DNA): TGTGCCAGCAGCGCCGATACTAGCGGGGGGAGGCGGAATGAGCAGTTCTTC. Amino acids: CASSADTSGGRRNEQFF.

This clone appeared a few times. The chain links TRBV27 to TRBJ2-7; 8 positions match TRBD1. The CDR3 is made up of 14 amino acids. V lost 4 bases, J lost 2 bases, and 4 bases stayed unmatched. Germline V gives CDR1 MNHEY, CDR2 SMNVEV (reference sequence). The CDR3 reads CASSYRGRTYEQYF. The CDR3 DNA follows: TGTGCCAGCAGTTACAGGGGGAGGACCTACGAGCAGTACTTC.

This chain joins TRBV7-2 and TRBJ2-7; 10 nucleotides line up with TRBD2. The CDR3 loop spans 13 amino acids. Trimming took 5 bases from V and 6 from J; bases not matched to a gene: 4. Germline V CDR1 and CDR2: SGHTA, FQGNSA. CDR3 region: CASSPWTSGEQYF. The DNA for the CDR3 is TGTGCCAGCAGCCCCTGGACTAGCGGCGAGCAGTACTTC. Together with reference TRBV7-2 and TRBJ2-7, the CDR3 gives the full variable domain: GAGVSQSPSNKVTEKGKDVELRCDPISGHTALYWYRQSLGQGLEFLIYFQGNSAPDKSGLPSDRFSAERTGGSVSTLTIQRTQQEDSAVYLCASSPWTSGEQYFGPGTRLTVT.

This clone was seen only a few times. The chain combines TRBV4-3 with TRBJ2-3; 10 bases line up with TRBD2. Germline values: CDR1 LGHNA, CDR2 YSLEER. V was clipped by 1 base and J by 1 base; unmatched bases: 5. The CDR3 has 17 residues. The CDR3 loop reads CASSQVRAGGRTDTQYF. CDR3 in DNA: TGCGCCAGCAGCCAAGTCCGAGCGGGGGGGCGCACAGATACGCAGTATTTT.

This chain links TRBV27 with TRBJ2-3; 7 bases match TRBD1. The CDR3 is 17 amino acids. Germline lookup yields CDR1 MNHEY and CDR2 SMNVEV (reference sequence). Unmatched junction bases numbered 12, after V lost 4 bases and J lost 2 bases. The CDR3 protein is CASSSTGVVGFTDTQYF. CDR3 DNA sequence: TGTGCCAGCAGTTCCACAGGGGTCGTAGGGTTCACAGATACGCAGTATTTT.